What follows is one T cell receptor beta chain and its context. Produced via immunoSEQ multiplex PCR; TCRdb's table is partial and in-frame only. The table has about 22,000 clones, around 85% seen once. These data come from a study of sequential checkpoint blockade in melanoma. Overall study: First-line arms were nivolumab then ipilimumab, or the reverse, randomized 1:1. Both treatment sequences were followed by maintenance nivolumab.

As for treatment: randomized to nivolumab then ipilimumab (arm A) or the reverse (arm B). No patient had prior DNA-damaging chemotherapy. Sorted cells were live CD3+CD8+, lacking CD19 and CD56, from PBMCs. V was trimmed by 1 base and J by 8 bases, leaving 8 bases between them. Germline V CDR1 and CDR2: SEHNR, FQNEAQ (reference sequence). This CDR3 contains 12 residues. The rearrangement joins TRBV7-9 to TRBJ1-2; D remains unclear. This sequence originates from a human donor with melanoma. The sample in question was CD8+ T cells sorted from blood (inferred from file names), obtained from a patient given nivolumab and ipilimumab in sequence. The chain's CDR3 is CASSLVSQGYTF. The CDR3 bases are TGTGCCAGCAGCTTAGTTTCCCAAGGCTACACCTTC.